Listed below are T cell receptor gamma chains from one sample, sequenced in a study of Vδ1+ human thymocytes. TCRdb re-identified clones in the multiplex PCR reads via CATT. The table records around 30,000 gamma-chain clones, roughly 20% of them present only once. Sequenced material: Vdelta1+ gamma-delta thymocytes from the thymus. These receptors all come from a boy younger than two who had congenital heart surgery. The CDR3 runs from the conserved cysteine through the conserved F or W. Each record gives: J gene, V gene, CDR3 protein.

j_call: TRGJP1
v_call: TRGV9
cdr3_aa: CALWEVPGTTGWFKIF

j_call: TRGJ1/TRGJ2
v_call: TRGV9
cdr3_aa: CALWEVRPGTYYKKLF

j_call: TRGJP2
v_call: TRGV3
cdr3_aa: CATWDRPLGSDWIKTF

j_call: TRGJ1/TRGJ2
v_call: TRGV5
cdr3_aa: CATWRKNYYKKLF

j_call: TRGJ1/TRGJ2
v_call: TRGV4
cdr3_aa: CATWDGREYKKLF

j_call: TRGJ1/TRGJ2
v_call: TRGV9
cdr3_aa: CALWGYYKKLF

j_call: TRGJ1/TRGJ2
v_call: TRGV9
cdr3_aa: CALWDQNYYKKLF

j_call: TRGJ1/TRGJ2
v_call: TRGV8
cdr3_aa: CATWDTIHSKKLF

j_call: TRGJ1/TRGJ2
v_call: TRGV2
cdr3_aa: CATWDGQKKLF

j_call: TRGJ1/TRGJ2
v_call: TRGV3
cdr3_aa: CATWGRRKLF

j_call: TRGJP
v_call: TRGV9
cdr3_aa: CALWEAAGGELGKKIKVF

j_call: TRGJ1/TRGJ2
v_call: TRGV5
cdr3_aa: CATWEGPQKLF

j_call: TRGJ1/TRGJ2
v_call: TRGV4
cdr3_aa: CATWERGKRIYYKKLF

j_call: TRGJ1/TRGJ2
v_call: TRGV9
cdr3_aa: CALWEPRYYKKLF

j_call: TRGJ1/TRGJ2
v_call: TRGV9
cdr3_aa: CALWEVNLYYKKLF

j_call: TRGJ1/TRGJ2
v_call: TRGV3
cdr3_aa: CATWDSSNYYKKLF

j_call: TRGJ1/TRGJ2
v_call: TRGV3
cdr3_aa: CATWDNQNYYKKLF

j_call: TRGJP2
v_call: TRGV2
cdr3_aa: CATWDGVGSDWIKTF

j_call: TRGJ1/TRGJ2
v_call: TRGV5
cdr3_aa: CATWDRPKHYKKLF

j_call: TRGJ1/TRGJ2
v_call: TRGV3
cdr3_aa: CATWGPNKKLF

j_call: TRGJP
v_call: TRGV9
cdr3_aa: CALWEGLQELGKKIKVF

j_call: TRGJP2
v_call: TRGV2
cdr3_aa: CASWDAPDWIKTF

j_call: TRGJ1/TRGJ2
v_call: TRGV9
cdr3_aa: CALWEVHPRFYYKKLF

j_call: TRGJ1/TRGJ2
v_call: TRGV9
cdr3_aa: CALWEETKKLF

j_call: TRGJ1/TRGJ2
v_call: TRGV9
cdr3_aa: CALWENPNKKLF

j_call: TRGJ1/TRGJ2
v_call: TRGV9
cdr3_aa: CALWEVYDDYKKLF

j_call: TRGJ1/TRGJ2
v_call: TRGV2
cdr3_aa: CATWDGPHKRLF

j_call: TRGJ1/TRGJ2
v_call: TRGV4
cdr3_aa: CATWDDLYYKKLF

j_call: TRGJ1/TRGJ2
v_call: TRGV4
cdr3_aa: CATWDGKKLF